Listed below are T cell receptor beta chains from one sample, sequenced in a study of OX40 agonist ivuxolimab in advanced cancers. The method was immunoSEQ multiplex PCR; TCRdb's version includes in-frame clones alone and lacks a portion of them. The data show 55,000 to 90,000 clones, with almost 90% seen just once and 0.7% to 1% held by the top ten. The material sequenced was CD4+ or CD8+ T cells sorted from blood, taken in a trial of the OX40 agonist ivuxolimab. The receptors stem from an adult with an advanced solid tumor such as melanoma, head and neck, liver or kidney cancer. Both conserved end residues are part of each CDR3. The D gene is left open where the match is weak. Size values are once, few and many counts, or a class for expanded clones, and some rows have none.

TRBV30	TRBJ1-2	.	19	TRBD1	TGTGCCTGGAGCCTTCCAAGTGTACGATGGACAGGGGGCAGCTATGGCTACACCTTC	CAWSLPSVRWTGGSYGYTF
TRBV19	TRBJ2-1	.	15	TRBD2	TGTGCCAGTAGTATACGTAGCGGGGATTACAATGAGCAGTTCTTC	CASSIRSGDYNEQFF
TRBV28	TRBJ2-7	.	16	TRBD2	TGTGCCAGCAGTTGGGGACTAGATGCCTCTCGGGACGAGCAGTACTTC	CASSWGLDASRDEQYF
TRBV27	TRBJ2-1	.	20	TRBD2	TGTGCCAGCAGTTTAAGGTGGACTAGCGGGAGGTTGACCCCCCACAATGAGCAGTTCTTC	CASSLRWTSGRLTPHNEQFF
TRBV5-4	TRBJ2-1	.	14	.	TGTGCCAGCAGCTACCCAGGGTCGGGGAATGAGCAGTTCTTC	CASSYPGSGNEQFF
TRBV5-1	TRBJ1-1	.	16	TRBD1	TGCGCCAGCAGTGGGGTGGGGGACAGGGGAAACACTGAAGCTTTCTTT	CASSGVGDRGNTEAFF
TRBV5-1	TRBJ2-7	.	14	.	TGCGCCAGCAGCTTGGCTTCAGGATCCTACGAGCAGTACTTC	CASSLASGSYEQYF
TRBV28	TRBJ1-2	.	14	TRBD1	TGTGCCAGCAGTTTGGGACAGGGGGCTGTTGGCTACACCTTC	CASSLGQGAVGYTF
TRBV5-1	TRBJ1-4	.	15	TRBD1	TGCGCCAGCAGCTTGGGGGACAGGGGTATTGAAAAACTGTTTTTT	CASSLGDRGIEKLFF
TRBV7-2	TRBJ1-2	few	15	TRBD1	TGTGCCAGCGGACCTTACACCACAGGGGTCCATGGCTACACCTTC	CASGPYTTGVHGYTF
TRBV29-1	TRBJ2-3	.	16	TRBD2	TGCAGCGTTGAAGATGGACTAGCGGGAGGCACAGATACGCAGTATTTT	CSVEDGLAGGTDTQYF
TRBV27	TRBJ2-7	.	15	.	TGTGCCAGCAGTTTAATGGCCGGGGCTTTCTACGAGCAGTACTTC	CASSLMAGAFYEQYF
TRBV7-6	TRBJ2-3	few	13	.	TGTGCCAGCAGCTTAGGTGCGAGGTATACGCAGTATTTT	CASSLGARYTQYF
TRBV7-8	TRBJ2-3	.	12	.	TGTGCCAGCAGCCACATACGAGATACGCAGTATTTT	CASSHIRDTQYF
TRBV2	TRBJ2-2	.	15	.	TGTGCCAGCACAGGGGGGACGGTTAACACCGGGGAGCTGTTTTTT	CASTGGTVNTGELFF
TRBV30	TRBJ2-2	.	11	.	TGTGCCTGGGGCAGTCCCGGGGAGCTGTTTTTT	CAWGSPGELFF
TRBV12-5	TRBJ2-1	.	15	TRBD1	TGTGCTAGTGGTGGGGGACAGTCCCCCTACAATGAGCAGTTCTTC	CASGGGQSPYNEQFF
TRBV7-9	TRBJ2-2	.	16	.	TGTGCCAGCAGCTTGAAGGAGACAGTAAACACCGGGGAGCTGTTTTTT	CASSLKETVNTGELFF
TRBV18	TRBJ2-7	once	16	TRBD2	TGTGCCAGCTCACCCGTCACAGGTAGCGGGAACTACGAGCAGTACTTC	CASSPVTGSGNYEQYF